This passage covers 22 T cell receptor beta chains from one sample sequenced in a study of cytotoxic CD8 clonotypes in ibrutinib-treated CLL. Data came from immunoSEQ multiplex PCR; TCRdb stores just in-frame clones and leaves some out. The sample shows around 150,000 clones, 65% to 85% of them seen only once. The source was PBMCs, collected after 36 months of ibrutinib treatment. The origin of the receptors is a human donor with chronic lymphocytic leukemia.

The rearrangement uses TRBV9 and TRBJ2-1; 7 bases are shared with TRBD2. After removal of 3 bases from V and 4 bases from J, the junction contained 7 bases not matched to a gene. The CDR3 is 15 residues long. Germline CDR1 reads SGDLS; CDR2 reads YYNGEE. The CDR3 is CASSAGTNNYNEQFF. The CDR3, as DNA: TGTGCCAGCAGCGCCGGGACTAACAATTACAATGAGCAGTTCTTC. Full variable domain (missing parts from reference TRBV9 and TRBJ2-1): DSGVTQTPKHLITATGQRVTLRCSPRSGDLSVYWYQQSLDQGLQFLIQYYNGEERAKGNILERFSAQQFPDLHSELNLSSLELGDSALYFCASSAGTNNYNEQFFGPGTRLTVL.

This chain joins TRBV28 and TRBJ2-1, with D possibly matching TRBD2 (6 bases). The length of the CDR3 is 16 residues. The V end was cut by 4 bases, the J end by 4 bases, with 17 bases between. Germline values: CDR1 MDHEN, CDR2 SYDVKM. CDR3 region: CASSSSGEAVYNEQFF. The CDR3 region has the DNA TGTGCCAGCAGTTCCTCGGGGGAAGCCGTATACAATGAGCAGTTCTTC.

This clone was detected only once. The chain combines TRBV7-3 with TRBJ2-2; the match to TRBD1 covers 8 bases. The V segment lost 6 bases and the J segment 4 bases; nucleotides outside the gene matches: 7. CDR3 length: 15 residues. The germline V gene encodes CDR1 SGHTA and CDR2 FQGTGA. CDR3 sequence (DNA): TGTGCCAGCAGTTTCGACAGGGGCGGCACCGGGGAGCTGTTTTTT. It specifies CASSFDRGGTGELFF.

This clone was seen only a few times. The chain combines TRBV20-1 with TRBJ1-4, with D hard to call. The CDR3 loop spans 11 amino acids. Trimming cost V 2 bases and J 13 bases, with 11 bases left between them. Germline V gene sequence: CDR1 DFQATT, CDR2 SNEGSKA (reference sequence). CDR3 in DNA: TGCAGTGCTAGACGAGGGAAAGGACTGTTTTTT. This encodes CSARRGKGLFF.

This chain joins TRBV9 and TRBJ2-2; TRBD1 might be the D (6 bases). Germline V lookup: CDR1 SGDLS, CDR2 YYNGEE. V lost 7 bases and J 6 bases, leaving 19 bases between the germline ends. The CDR3 is 15 amino acids. The DNA of the CDR3 is TGTGCCAGCTCTACTGGACCAGGGGCGCCCGGGGAGCTGTTTTTT. Its translation: CASSTGPGAPGELFF.

The chain links TRBV18 to TRBJ1-1; D is ambiguous. Germline lookup yields CDR1 KGHSH and CDR2 LQKENI. V gave up 2 bases and J gave up 1 base, with 8 bases separating them. The CDR3 has 14 residues. DNA of the CDR3: TGTGCCAGCTCACCAGCTATCTCGAACACTGAAGCTTTCTTT. Translation gives CASSPAISNTEAFF. The full variable domain, its missing parts supplied by reference TRBV18 and TRBJ1-1, is NAGVMQNPRHLVRRRGQEARLRCSPMKGHSHVYWYRQLPEEGLKFMVYLQKENIIDESGMPKERFSAEFPKEGPSILRIQQVVRGDSAAYFCASSPAISNTEAFFGQGTRLTVV.

This rearrangement joins TRBV4-1 to TRBJ2-7; D unclear. The V and J ends lost 0 bases and 5 bases respectively, with 14 bases between them. Germline CDR1 and CDR2: MGHRA and YSYEKL. The CDR3 runs to 15 residues. CDR3 loop: CASSQEPGSHHEQYF. In nucleotides, the CDR3 is TGCGCCAGCAGCCAAGAGCCCGGATCCCACCACGAGCAGTACTTC.

This clone was recorded only once. This chain uses TRBV7-8 with TRBJ2-7; 8 nucleotides match TRBD2. V was clipped by 4 bases and J by 0 bases; unmatched bases: 5. The CDR3 totals 15 residues. CDR1 and CDR2 from the germline V gene are SGHVS and FQNEAQ. The CDR3 DNA sequence: TGTGCCAGCAGCTACGGGGGGGGCCCCTCCTACGAGCAGTACTTC. Translated: CASSYGGGPSYEQYF.

This rearrangement joins TRBV5-1 to TRBJ2-2; either TRBD1 or TRBD2 may supply D (5 bases each). This CDR3 contains 15 residues. Trimming took 6 bases from V and 1 from J, leaving 13 bases between them. CDR1 and CDR2 from the germline V gene are SGHRS and YFSETQ. CDR3 DNA sequence: TGCGCCAGCACGATCGGGACGGTGAACACCGGGGAGCTGTTTTTT. Amino acids: CASTIGTVNTGELFF. Together with reference TRBV5-1 and TRBJ2-2, the CDR3 gives the full variable domain: KAGVTQTPRYLIKTRGQQVTLSCSPISGHRSVSWYQQTPGQGLQFLFEYFSETQRNKGNFPGRFSGRQFSNSRSEMNVSTLELGDSALYLCASTIGTVNTGELFFGEGSRLTVL.

The V call is TRBV4-1, the J call TRBJ1-3; the D is unclear. The CDR3 extends over 15 amino acids. The V gene lost 1 base and the J gene lost 1 base, with 8 bases spanning the gap. Germline V lookup: CDR1 MGHRA, CDR2 YSYEKL. CDR3 protein: CASSQGRVSGNTIYF. CDR3 DNA sequence: TGCGCCAGCAGCCAAGGGAGGGTTTCTGGAAACACCATATATTTT.

This clone was counted a single time. The rearrangement uses TRBV9 and TRBJ1-2; D remains ambiguous. Trimming took 0 bases from V and 8 from J, leaving 14 bases between them. The germline V gene has CDR1 SGDLS and CDR2 YYNGEE. This CDR3 contains 14 residues. In DNA, the CDR3 is TGTGCCAGCAGCGTAGATTCGGGTATTTGGGGCTACACCTTC. The encoded protein is CASSVDSGIWGYTF.

The CDR3 spells CASRLAGGISYNEQFF. CDR3 nucleotide sequence: TGTGCCAGCAGACTAGCGGGGGGGATCTCCTACAATGAGCAGTTCTTC. This chain connects TRBV27 to TRBJ2-1; 13 nucleotides align to TRBD2. This CDR3 has 16 residues. CDR1 MNHEY and CDR2 SMNVEV come from the germline V gene (reference sequence). V shed 6 bases and J 0 bases; nucleotides not matched to a gene: 2.

The gene calls are TRBV27 and TRBJ1-5; D gene unclear. V was cut by 6 bases and J by 6 bases, with 12 bases left in between. The CDR3 has 13 residues. Germline V gene lookup returns CDR1 MNHEY and CDR2 SMNVEV (reference sequence). The CDR3 nucleotides read TGTGCCAGCAGCCCCTGGTCCGGTCAGCCCCAGCATTTT. It is translated as CASSPWSGQPQHF.

This chain connects TRBV6-1 to TRBJ2-3; possible D gene TRBD1, 5 bases. CDR3 size: 15 residues. Germline CDR1 is MNHNS and CDR2 is SASEGT. The V end lost 6 bases, the J end lost 2 bases, and 15 bases lay between the germline ends. This CDR3 reads CASRKTVAITDTQYF. CDR3 DNA sequence: TGTGCCAGCAGGAAGACAGTCGCGATCACAGATACGCAGTATTTT.

The chain is built from TRBV4-2 and TRBJ2-1; D not certain. V lost 2 bases and J lost 8, with 7 bases in between. Germline V gene sequence: CDR1 LGHNA, CDR2 YNFKEQ. The CDR3 spans 12 residues. In nucleotides, the CDR3 is TGTGCCAGCAGCCAATTAGTTGATGAGCAGTTCTTC. This encodes CASSQLVDEQFF.

The V call is TRBV5-6, the J call TRBJ1-3; D is ambiguous. This CDR3 region has 15 residues. Germline-derived CDR1 and CDR2 are SGHDT and YYEEEE. V was trimmed by 2 bases and J by 0 bases, leaving 9 bases between them. The CDR3 region has the DNA TGTGCCAGCAGCTTTCCCACTTCCTCTGGAAACACCATATATTTT. Protein sequence: CASSFPTSSGNTIYF.

The chain links TRBV2 to TRBJ2-7; the match to TRBD1 covers 9 bases. Germline assignment: CDR1 SNHLY and CDR2 FYNNEI. Germline trimming cut 8 bases from V and 2 bases from J; bases unmatched to any gene: 7. The CDR3 runs to 14 residues. CDR3 DNA sequence: TGTGCCAGCGGTCGACAGGGGGTAGCCTACGAGCAGTACTTC. Its protein product is CASGRQGVAYEQYF.

J is TRBJ1-5 and V is TRBV19, with a weak D call TRBD1 (6 bases). CDR1 is LNHDA and CDR2 is SQIVND in the germline V gene (reference sequence). Trimming shortened V by 4 bases and J by 7 bases, and 14 bases separated the two germline ends. The CDR3 covers 14 residues. CDR3 loop: CASSTQGFGQPQHF. The CDR3 coding sequence is TGTGCCAGTAGTACCCAGGGGTTTGGCCAGCCCCAGCATTTT.

The rearrangement links TRBV18 to TRBJ2-5, with TRBD1 identical over 10 bases. Trimming removed 6 bases from V and 4 bases from J; junction bases left unmatched: 5. The CDR3 covers 14 residues. Germline V lookup: CDR1 KGHSH, CDR2 LQKENI. CDR3 sequence: CASSRTGGAETQYF. In DNA, the CDR3 is TGTGCCAGCTCGCGGACAGGGGGAGCAGAGACCCAGTACTTC.

The CDR3 loop reads CASSFGLAGDEQYF. The CDR3, as DNA: TGTGCCAGCAGCTTTGGGCTAGCGGGAGACGAGCAGTACTTC. The chain is built from TRBV7-9 and TRBJ2-7; 10 bases fit TRBD2. The CDR3 length is 14 residues. Germline V gene lookup returns CDR1 SEHNR and CDR2 FQNEAQ (reference sequence). V lost 3 bases and J lost 5; bases outside the gene matches: 4.

The J gene is TRBJ1-4, the V gene TRBV6-5, with D maybe TRBD1 (6 bases). Trimming pared 2 bases from V and 8 bases from J, leaving 15 bases between. The CDR3 runs to 15 residues. Germline CDR1 and CDR2: MNHEY and SVGAGI. The CDR3 DNA sequence: TGTGCCAGCAGTTACCGCGAGGGGGGCGGGGAAAAACTGTTTTTT. Protein: CASSYREGGGEKLFF.

The gene calls are TRBV7-9 and TRBJ2-1; 12 bases line up with TRBD2. CDR1 and CDR2 from the germline V gene are SEHNR and FQNEAQ (reference sequence). Trimming cost V 4 bases and J 0 bases; bases outside gene matches: 4. The CDR3 totals 17 residues. This CDR3 reads CASSSGLAGSSYNEQFF. The CDR3 DNA is TGTGCCAGCAGCTCCGGACTAGCGGGGAGCTCCTACAATGAGCAGTTCTTC.